Listed below are T cell receptor beta chains from one sample, sequenced in a study of blood T cell repertoires in COVID-19. Sequenced by immunoSEQ multiplex PCR; TCRdb stores in-frame clones only, minus some. The repertoire holds approximately 220,000 clones, with roughly 81% as singletons. Material for sequencing was peripheral blood. These receptors were collected from a man in his forties or fifties who had recovered from COVID-19. Both conserved end residues are part of each CDR3. D genes are given only for firm matches. A clone size is listed for some rows: how often the clone was seen (once, few, many), or a class if it is expanded.

J	size	V	D	CDR3	DNA
TRBJ2-3	once	TRBV6-4	.	CASSDLTAFLSRWTQYF	TGTGCCAGCAGTGATTTGACAGCCTTCCTCTCACGGTGGACGCAGTATTTT
TRBJ1-5	.	TRBV11-2	TRBD1	CASSLGQHSNQPQHF	TGTGCCAGCAGCCTGGGACAGCATAGCAATCAGCCCCAGCATTTT
TRBJ2-5	.	TRBV10-2	TRBD2	CASHWRERGETQYF	TGCGCCAGCCACTGGCGGGAGAGAGGAGAGACCCAGTACTTC
TRBJ2-6	once	TRBV29-1	TRBD1	CSVEGTGRGGSGANVLTF	TGCAGCGTTGAAGGGACAGGGCGAGGCGGCTCTGGGGCCAACGTCCTGACTTTC
TRBJ2-4	.	TRBV27	TRBD1	CASSRVPGTGGAKNIQYF	TGTGCCAGCAGTCGCGTCCCGGGGACAGGGGGGGCCAAAAACATTCAGTACTTC
TRBJ2-7	.	TRBV29-1	TRBD1	CSVNRGYEQYF	TGCAGCGTCAACAGGGGGTACGAGCAGTACTTC
TRBJ2-1	.	TRBV10-3	TRBD1	CAIRDRGDSYNEQFF	TGTGCCATCAGGGACAGGGGGGATTCCTACAATGAGCAGTTCTTC
TRBJ2-2	.	TRBV3-1/TRBV3-2	.	CASSQGPRGGWNTGELFF	TGTGCCAGCAGCCAAGGTCCTAGGGGGGGGTGGAACACCGGGGAGCTGTTTTTT
TRBJ1-1	once	TRBV12-3/TRBV12-4	.	CASSRTVNTEAFF	TGTGCCAGCAGTCGTACAGTGAACACTGAAGCTTTCTTT
TRBJ2-5	.	TRBV6-5	.	CASRLKWAGVETQYF	TGTGCCAGCCGCCTAAAGTGGGCAGGGGTAGAGACCCAGTACTTC
TRBJ2-7	few	TRBV4-1	.	CASSQEEGTFNYEQYF	TGCGCCAGCAGCCAAGAGGAGGGAACTTTTAACTACGAGCAGTACTTC
TRBJ2-7	.	TRBV27	TRBD2	CASSLHLPGTSGSYEQYF	TGTGCCAGCAGTTTACACCTCCCGGGGACTAGCGGGAGTTACGAGCAGTACTTC
TRBJ2-2	.	TRBV11-3	TRBD2	CASSSPGLAGRAGELFF	TGTGCCAGCAGCTCCCCGGGACTAGCGGGACGGGCCGGGGAGCTGTTTTTT
TRBJ2-4	.	TRBV6-1	TRBD2	CASSEVRLAAGNIQYF	TGTGCCAGCAGTGAAGTCAGACTAGCGGCCGGAAACATTCAGTACTTC
TRBJ1-1	few	TRBV19	.	CASSIRFDEAFF	TGTGCCAGTAGTATTCGGTTCGATGAAGCTTTCTTT
TRBJ1-4	.	TRBV6-5	TRBD1	CASSLGQGKLFF	TGTGCCAGCAGTCTTGGACAGGGGAAACTGTTTTTT
TRBJ1-3	.	TRBV5-1	.	CASTQTGASGNTIYF	TGCGCCAGCACCCAGACAGGCGCCTCTGGAAACACCATATATTTT
TRBJ1-2	.	TRBV5-4	.	CASSIEGAWLYGYTF	TGTGCCAGCAGCATAGAAGGGGCATGGCTCTATGGCTACACCTTC
TRBJ2-6	.	TRBV9	TRBD1	CASSFRDRVPGANVLTF	TGTGCCAGCAGCTTCCGGGACAGGGTCCCTGGGGCCAACGTCCTGACTTTC
TRBJ2-7	few	TRBV9	TRBD2	CASSVGIGLAGVENEQYF	TGTGCCAGCAGCGTAGGAATTGGGCTAGCGGGAGTCGAAAACGAGCAGTACTTC
TRBJ1-2	.	TRBV10-2	TRBD1	CASRGQGARTNYGYTF	TGCGCCAGCAGGGGACAGGGGGCAAGAACTAACTATGGCTACACCTTC
TRBJ1-2	.	TRBV5-6	.	CASSLRHNYGYTF	TGTGCCAGCAGCTTGCGACACAACTATGGCTACACCTTC
TRBJ1-2	.	TRBV6-5	TRBD1	CASSLTGTDYGYTF	TGTGCCAGCAGTTTGACGGGGACAGACTATGGCTACACCTTC
TRBJ1-6	.	TRBV6-5	.	CASSNAPTFYSPLHF	TGTGCCAGCAGCAATGCCCCGACTTTTTATTCACCCCTCCACTTT
TRBJ2-7	.	TRBV4-1	.	CASSQDGSGGAVYEQYF	TGCGCCAGCAGCCAAGATGGTTCGGGCGGGGCCGTCTACGAGCAGTACTTC
TRBJ2-3	few	TRBV28	.	CASRTGLPRADTQYF	TGTGCCAGCAGAACGGGACTCCCGCGGGCAGATACGCAGTATTTT
TRBJ1-4	.	TRBV7-8	.	CASSLAGREKLFF	TGTGCCAGCAGCTTGGCAGGGCGAGAAAAACTGTTTTTT
TRBJ1-5	.	TRBV30	TRBD1	CAWSTIGQGAQPQHF	TGTGCCTGGAGTACTATTGGACAGGGGGCTCAGCCCCAGCATTTT
TRBJ2-1	.	TRBV6-5	TRBD2	CASSYSGTSGGNEQFF	TGTGCCAGCAGTTACTCGGGGACTAGCGGGGGAAATGAGCAGTTCTTC
TRBJ2-7	.	TRBV6-5	.	CASRNRVDEQYF	TGTGCCAGCAGAAACAGGGTGGACGAGCAGTACTTC
TRBJ2-7	few	TRBV30	TRBD2	CAWSPLAGAHYEQYF	TGTGCCTGGAGCCCACTAGCGGGAGCGCACTACGAGCAGTACTTC
TRBJ2-5	.	TRBV19	TRBD1	CASSMGQSKGETQYF	TGTGCCAGTAGTATGGGACAGAGTAAAGGGGAGACCCAGTACTTC
TRBJ1-1	.	TRBV12-3/TRBV12-4	.	CASTETGEAFF	TGTGCCAGCACTGAAACAGGTGAAGCTTTCTTT
TRBJ2-3	.	TRBV14	.	CASSQEIVTDTQYF	TGTGCCAGCAGCCAAGAGATAGTCACAGATACGCAGTATTTT
TRBJ2-2	.	TRBV3-1/TRBV3-2	TRBD2	CASSQTGLASNTGELFF	TGTGCCAGCAGCCAAACGGGACTAGCGTCGAACACCGGGGAGCTGTTTTTT
TRBJ2-2	once	TRBV5-1	TRBD1	CASSLAARDRVPGELFF	TGCGCCAGCAGCTTGGCCGCTCGGGACAGGGTGCCCGGGGAGCTGTTTTTT
TRBJ2-3	.	TRBV4-2	TRBD2	CASSLRGLAGADTQYF	TGTGCCAGCAGCCTCCGGGGACTAGCGGGAGCAGATACGCAGTATTTT
TRBJ2-6	once	TRBV2	TRBD1	CASSGQGEGLSGANVLTF	TGTGCCAGCAGCGGACAGGGAGAGGGGCTCTCTGGGGCCAACGTCCTGACTTTC
TRBJ2-7	.	TRBV27	TRBD1	CASSFTGTGHYEQYF	TGTGCCAGCAGTTTCACGGGGACAGGACACTACGAGCAGTACTTC
TRBJ2-7	.	TRBV28	.	CASSLRDLLRLEQYF	TGTGCCAGCAGTCTCCGGGACTTACTCCGTTTGGAGCAGTACTTC
TRBJ2-7	.	TRBV5-1	.	CASSKLVPPYEQYF	TGCGCCAGCAGCAAACTAGTTCCGCCCTACGAGCAGTACTTC
TRBJ2-2	few	TRBV6-5	.	CASRATGTGELFF	TGTGCCAGCAGAGCTACAGGGACCGGGGAGCTGTTTTTT
TRBJ2-7	once	TRBV10-3	TRBD1	CAIRETGGGNSYEQYF	TGTGCCATCAGGGAAACAGGGGGCGGAAACTCCTACGAGCAGTACTTC
TRBJ2-1	.	TRBV19	.	CARTTGREADGEQFF	TGTGCCAGAACAACAGGGAGGGAGGCCGATGGGGAGCAGTTCTTC
TRBJ2-4	.	TRBV28	TRBD1	CASSLVQGAAKNIQYF	TGTGCCAGCAGTTTGGTACAGGGGGCGGCCAAAAACATTCAGTACTTC
TRBJ1-1	.	TRBV7-8	.	CASSPGRGGSTEAFF	TGTGCCAGCAGCCCGGGGCGGGGGGGAAGCACTGAAGCTTTCTTT
TRBJ2-6	few	TRBV15	TRBD2	CATSRKREAGANVLTF	TGTGCCACCAGCCGGAAGCGGGAGGCGGGGGCCAACGTCCTGACTTTC
TRBJ2-5	.	TRBV18	.	CASSPNTGETQYF	TGTGCCAGCTCACCAAACACGGGGGAGACCCAGTACTTC
TRBJ2-2	.	TRBV5-1	TRBD1	CASSLRQGVGTGELFF	TGCGCCAGCAGCTTGCGACAGGGGGTAGGCACCGGGGAGCTGTTTTTT
TRBJ2-1	.	TRBV11-2	.	CASSFNRNLYNEQFF	TGTGCCAGCAGCTTTAACAGAAATTTGTACAATGAGCAGTTCTTC
TRBJ2-1	.	TRBV6-6	.	CASSYSASYYEQFF	TGTGCCAGCAGTTACTCAGCTAGCTACTATGAGCAGTTCTTC
TRBJ1-5	.	TRBV5-1	TRBD1	CASSTGTGGQPQHF	TGCGCCAGCAGCACCGGGACAGGGGGTCAGCCCCAGCATTTT
TRBJ2-5	.	TRBV3-1/TRBV3-2	.	CASSQGVGVVETQYF	TGTGCCAGCAGCCAAGGGGTGGGAGTGGTAGAGACCCAGTACTTC